This T cell receptor beta chain was captured in a study of monozygotic twins with inflammatory bowel disease. Study-wide results and caveats: TCRbeta diversity (inverse Simpson) was lower in IBD patients than in healthy co-twins. Differing immunosuppressive treatments may have added variability to patient repertoires.

cDNA was made in eight separate reactions per sample. A 6-nucleotide sample barcode was carried by the UMIs, which template switching added. TCRdb reprocessed the 5' RACE reads and keeps a single row for each CDR3 protein, giving no DNA. With a few hundred thousand distinct CDR3 sequences in the sample, the ten largest clones hold approximately 2.8%. Germline CDR1 is DFQATT and CDR2 is SNEGSKA (reference sequence). This CDR3 has 13 residues. In the case of this clonotype: No antigen is known for it.

The V gene is TRBV20-1, the J gene TRBJ2-1; TCRdb's D call, TRBD2, is unchecked because there is no DNA. Input material: blood. This receptor was taken from a human donor with ulcerative colitis or Crohn's disease, or a healthy co-twin of an affected twin (not recorded which). The CDR3 region is CSAAAPGLERQFF.